The clone carrying this T cell receptor (beta chain) was counted ten times or more. V was shortened by 3 bases and J by 3 bases, with 26 bases between the two germline ends. The CDR3 spans 19 residues. Building of the TCR beta libraries involved iRepertoire HTBI primers and Arm-PCR of CDR3 regions. From the multiplex PCR reads, TCRdb called clonotypes with MiXCR, one entry per CDR3 protein. The sample includes some 340,000 distinct CDR3 sequences, roughly 23% of them seen just once. Specified time point: persistent/refractory GD, antithyroid drugs over 5 years with positive TRAb. Extracted PBMC RNA gave rise to the TCR library. In each case, Graves' disease was diagnosed per American Thyroid Association guidelines. In this cohort, patients came from an endocrinology department located in Xi'an, China. Peripheral blood, 7 to 9.5 milliliters of it, was drawn into EDTA tubes. The sample is drawn from a study of regulatory T cells in long-lasting Graves disease.

The V call is TRBV12-3 or TRBV12-4, the J call TRBJ1-2; D gene uncertain. The sample in question was peripheral blood mononuclear cells (PBMCs), obtained when the disease was refractory, from a patient treated with antithyroid drugs. The origin of this receptor is a woman in her 40s with Graves disease. This CDR3 is CASSFVLVVSPWSDYGYTF. As DNA, the CDR3 is TGTGCCAGCAGTTTTGTTCTGGTGGTCAGCCCTTGGAGTGACTATGGCTACACCTTC.